The source of this TCR beta chain is a study of blood T cells in healthy people across ages. This clonotype was observed a few times. What it binds is not known. Regarding the study as a whole: With age, beta diversity per million T cells declined roughly linearly, significantly by 40.

PCR was performed a second time for about 7 to 11 cycles using a sample-barcoded 5' primer and a J-beta primer mix. A 12-random-nucleotide template-switch adaptor tagged each cDNA molecule. Using its own MiXCR run on the 5' RACE reads, TCRdb lists one record per CDR3 protein. Of about 780,000 distinct CDR3 sequences detected, 25% to 30% appear once; the ten largest clones hold 3%. This same sample was also part of a study on T cells of mothers and their children. From that second work: The study sampled a few healthy Caucasian mothers and their six children. Sequencing returned over 8 million TCR beta CDR3 reads per mother and around 3 million per child.

This receptor was taken from a boy aged 5-17 years in good health. What was sequenced was blood.

The CDR3 region has the DNA TGTGCCAGCAGCTTACTCGAGAGGAACACTGAAGCTTTCTTT. Amino acid sequence: CASSLLERNTEAFF. The chain employs TRBV11-2 and TRBJ1-1; D gene unclear. The germline CDR1 and CDR2 sequences are SGHAT and FQNNGV. The ends were cut back, 2 bases at V and 1 base at J, with 8 bases in the middle. The CDR3 extends over 14 amino acids.